This T cell receptor (beta chain) was sequenced during a study of shared clonotypes between healthy human individuals. This clone was counted a single time. The antigen is undetermined. Across several immunoSEQ plates, the genomic DNA of each subset was split evenly. As originally analysed: Filtering differed because ImmunoSEQ produced junction-only sequences that carried no quality scores. The table came from immunoSEQ multiplex PCR; TCRdb's copy has only in-frame clones and leaves some out. That table is the source of V, J and clone size, and D and trimming were worked out from the DNA. The table lists 2 million to 2.5 million clones, under 95% of them singletons. Whole-study findings and limits: The sole specimen, blood, was sampled, and tissue repertoires likely differ. When naive CD4 clonotypes were compared across a few donors, around 5% were shared.

The clonotype originates from a man younger than 35 in good health. Some clones in this sample may be carry-over from other donors' samples. The sample comprised naive CD4+ T cells from PBMCs. Subset here: CD45RA+ positively selected.

The CDR3: CASSDQGLAHNEQFF. The CDR3 DNA follows: TGTGCCAGTAGTGATCAGGGACTAGCGCACAATGAGCAGTTCTTC. The rearrangement links TRBV19 to TRBJ2-1; 10 bases are a match to TRBD2. This CDR3 has 15 residues. From germline, CDR1 is LNHDA and CDR2 SQIVND (reference sequence). V shed 5 bases, J shed 5 bases, and the junction held 6 bases outside the gene matches.